This T cell receptor (beta chain) was found in a study of T cell repertoires in cytomegalovirus infection. Study-level background: Recently identified HLA-C-restricted and well-studied HLA-B-restricted CMV epitopes were used. Through public TCR beta signatures, both CMV infection and matching HLA type were indicated.

Overall study findings and caveats: Based on cumulative public TCR beta family frequency, carriers of CMV plus the relevant HLA were identified. Predominance within the ex vivo response was attributable to HLA-C-restricted CMV-specific TCR beta clonotypes.

There are many counts of this clonotype. Antigen: not known. TCRdb fed the reads into MiXCR, producing one record per CDR3 protein. The repertoire holds 80,000 or so distinct CDR3 sequences, with 35% to 45% as singletons. The clonotype originates from a human donor in good health (CMV status not recorded). Some clones in this sample may be carry-over from other donors' samples. The sample here was CD8+ T cells from cultured PBMCs, taken from culture after CMV antigen stimulation.

CDR3 coding DNA: TGTGCCAGCAGCTCCGAGGCCTCTAGCAATCAGCCCCAGCATTTT. Protein sequence: CASSSEASSNQPQHF. V usage is TRBV7-2 and J usage is TRBJ1-5, with unresolved D. V was shortened by 4 bases and J by 0 bases, with 10 bases between the two germline ends. The CDR3 length is 15 residues. Per germline, CDR1 SGHTA and CDR2 FQGNSA.